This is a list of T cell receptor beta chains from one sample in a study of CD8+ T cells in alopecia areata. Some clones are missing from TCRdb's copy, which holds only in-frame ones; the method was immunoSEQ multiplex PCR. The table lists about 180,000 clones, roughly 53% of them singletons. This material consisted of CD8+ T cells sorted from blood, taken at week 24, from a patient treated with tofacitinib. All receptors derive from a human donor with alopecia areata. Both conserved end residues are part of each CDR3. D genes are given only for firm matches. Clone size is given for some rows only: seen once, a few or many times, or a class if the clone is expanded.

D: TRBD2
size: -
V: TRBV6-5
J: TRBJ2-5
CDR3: CASSYGGGIQETQYF
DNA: TGTGCCAGCAGTTACGGCGGGGGGATTCAAGAGACCCAGTACTTC

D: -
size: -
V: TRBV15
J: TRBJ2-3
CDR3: CATSREDTGRYTDTQYF
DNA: TGTGCCACCAGCAGAGAGGACACGGGGCGTTACACAGATACGCAGTATTTT

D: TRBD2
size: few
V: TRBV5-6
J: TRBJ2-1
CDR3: CASSSLTSGDEQFF
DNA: TGTGCCAGCAGCTCCTTGACTAGCGGGGATGAGCAGTTCTTC

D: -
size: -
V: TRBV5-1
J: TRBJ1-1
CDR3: CASSWQDFNTEAFF
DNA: TGCGCCAGCAGCTGGCAGGATTTTAACACTGAAGCTTTCTTT

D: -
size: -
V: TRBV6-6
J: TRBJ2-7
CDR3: CASSIKDQSGQYF
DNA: TGTGCCAGCAGCATTAAAGACCAATCCGGGCAGTACTTC

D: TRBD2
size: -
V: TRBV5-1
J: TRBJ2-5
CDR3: CASSLELAEVQETQYF
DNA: TGCGCCAGCAGCTTGGAACTAGCGGAGGTCCAAGAGACCCAGTACTTC

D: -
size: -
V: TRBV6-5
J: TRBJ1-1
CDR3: CASSYRTNTEAFF
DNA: TGTGCCAGCAGTTACCGTACGAACACTGAAGCTTTCTTT

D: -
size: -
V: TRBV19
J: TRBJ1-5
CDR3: CASSMSQGNQPQHF
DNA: TGTGCCAGTAGTATGAGTCAGGGAAATCAGCCCCAGCATTTT

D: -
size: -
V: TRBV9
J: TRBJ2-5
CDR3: CASSGTGQQKETQYF
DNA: TGTGCCAGCAGCGGAACGGGACAACAGAAAGAGACCCAGTACTTC

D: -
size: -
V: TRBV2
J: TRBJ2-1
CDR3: CASTSGLLYNEQFF
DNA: TGTGCCAGCACTTCGGGACTCCTCTACAATGAGCAGTTCTTC

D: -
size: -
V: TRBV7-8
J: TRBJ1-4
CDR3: CASSYEITGTSTNEKLFF
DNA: TGTGCCAGCAGCTACGAAATTACTGGGACATCGACTAATGAAAAACTGTTTTTT

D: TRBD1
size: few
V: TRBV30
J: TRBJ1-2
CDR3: CAWRPGQGDYGYTF
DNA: TGTGCCTGGAGACCGGGACAGGGTGACTATGGCTACACCTTC

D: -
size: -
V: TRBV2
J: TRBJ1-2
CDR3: CASSVGIIYGYTF
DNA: TGTGCCAGCAGTGTGGGGATTATCTATGGCTACACCTTC

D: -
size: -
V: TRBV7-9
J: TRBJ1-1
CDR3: CASSKDYGAFF
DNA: TGTGCCAGCAGCAAAGACTACGGAGCTTTCTTT

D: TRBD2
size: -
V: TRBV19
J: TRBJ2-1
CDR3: CASSIGLAGNEQFF
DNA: TGTGCCAGTAGTATTGGACTAGCGGGGAACGAGCAGTTCTTC

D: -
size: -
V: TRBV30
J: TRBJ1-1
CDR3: CAWSATHRAEAFF
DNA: TGTGCCTGGAGCGCGACCCATAGGGCTGAAGCTTTCTTT

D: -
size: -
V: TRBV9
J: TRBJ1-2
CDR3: CASSYGRTYGYTF
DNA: TGTGCCAGCAGCTACGGACGGACCTATGGCTACACCTTC

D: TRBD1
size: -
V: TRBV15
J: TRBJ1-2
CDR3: CATSRQGDGYTF
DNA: TGTGCCACCAGCAGGCAGGGGGATGGCTACACCTTC

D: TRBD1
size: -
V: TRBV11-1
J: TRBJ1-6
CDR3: CASSVYRDRGRSPLHF
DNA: TGTGCCAGCAGCGTATACCGGGACAGGGGACGTTCACCCCTCCACTTT

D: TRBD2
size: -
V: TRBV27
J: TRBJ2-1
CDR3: CASSLLAGGIDEQFF
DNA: TGTGCCAGCAGTTTACTAGCGGGGGGTATCGATGAGCAGTTCTTC

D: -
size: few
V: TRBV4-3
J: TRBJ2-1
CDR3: CASSQDRGSYNEQFF
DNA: TGCGCCAGCAGCCAAGATCGCGGGTCCTACAATGAGCAGTTCTTC

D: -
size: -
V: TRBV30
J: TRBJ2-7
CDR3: CAWSGGYEQYF
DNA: TGTGCCTGGAGTGGGGGCTACGAGCAGTACTTC